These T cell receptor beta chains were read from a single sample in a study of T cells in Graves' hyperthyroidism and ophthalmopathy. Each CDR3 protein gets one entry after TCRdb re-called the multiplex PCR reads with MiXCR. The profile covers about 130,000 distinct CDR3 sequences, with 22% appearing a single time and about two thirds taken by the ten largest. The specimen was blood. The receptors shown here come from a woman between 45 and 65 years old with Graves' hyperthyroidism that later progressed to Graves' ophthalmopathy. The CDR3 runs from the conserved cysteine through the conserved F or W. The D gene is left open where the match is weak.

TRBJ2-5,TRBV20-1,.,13,CSARDRPMGTQYF
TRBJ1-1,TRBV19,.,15,CASSTQGRKNTEAFF
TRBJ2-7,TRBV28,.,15,CASSLWSDISYEQYF
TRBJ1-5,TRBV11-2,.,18,CASSFRTDLFYSNQPQHF
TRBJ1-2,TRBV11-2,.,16,CASSPPTSRQEYGYTF
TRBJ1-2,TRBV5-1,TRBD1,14,CASSAGQGIYGYTF
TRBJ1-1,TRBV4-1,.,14,CASSQMTENTEAFF
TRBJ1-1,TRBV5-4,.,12,CASSLKWGEAFF
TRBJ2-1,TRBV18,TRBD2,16,CASSQPGLAGGYEQFF
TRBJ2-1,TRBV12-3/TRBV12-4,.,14,CASTFGDAGNEQFF
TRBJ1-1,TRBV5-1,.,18,CASSFVFLTGIGPAEAFF
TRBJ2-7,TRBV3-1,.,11,CASRGHYEQYF
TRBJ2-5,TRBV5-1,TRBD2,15,CASSFSSGRIETQYF
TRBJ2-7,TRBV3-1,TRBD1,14,CASSQGTGAYEQYF
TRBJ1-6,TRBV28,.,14,CASSFSVHNSPLHF
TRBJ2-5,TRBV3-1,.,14,CASSRRRGIETQYF
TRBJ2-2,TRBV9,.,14,CASSVVDAVGELFF
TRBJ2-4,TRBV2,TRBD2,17,CASSAGTSGRDKNIQYF
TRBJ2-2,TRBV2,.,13,CASRLLNTGELFF
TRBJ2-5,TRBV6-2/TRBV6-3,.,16,CASSYSIPPSQETQYF
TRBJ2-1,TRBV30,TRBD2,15,CAWSAGTSGRNPQFF
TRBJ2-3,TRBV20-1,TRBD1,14,CSTKSTGKSDTQYF
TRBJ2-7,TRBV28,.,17,CASSPGRFGIGSYEQYF
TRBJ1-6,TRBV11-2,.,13,CASSLGTAEPLHF
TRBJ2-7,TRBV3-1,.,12,CASSNRRYEQYF
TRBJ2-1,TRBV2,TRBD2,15,CASSERTSRYNEQFF
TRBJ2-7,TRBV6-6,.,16,CASSYSQTTTSYEQYF
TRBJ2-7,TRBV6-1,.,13,CAAVGTRGYEQYF
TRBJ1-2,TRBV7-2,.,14,CASSLVRQTGGYTF
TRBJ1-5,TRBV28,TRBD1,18,CASSSDLRRDRRNQPQHF
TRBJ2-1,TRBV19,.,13,CASSIGLYNEQFF
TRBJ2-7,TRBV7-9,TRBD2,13,CASSSSGTYEQYF
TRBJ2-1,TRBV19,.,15,CASSIRVLGLNEQFF
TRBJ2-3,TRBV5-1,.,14,CASSRKGPTDTQYF
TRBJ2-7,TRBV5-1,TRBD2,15,CASSSTGLAGGRQYF
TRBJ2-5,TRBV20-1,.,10,CSAYRETQYF
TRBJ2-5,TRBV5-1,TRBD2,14,CASSELAGAETQYF
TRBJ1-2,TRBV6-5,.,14,CASSYERRNYGYTF
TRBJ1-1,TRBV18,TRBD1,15,CASSKGQGYDTEAFF
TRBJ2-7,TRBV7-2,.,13,CASSLVPGYEQYF
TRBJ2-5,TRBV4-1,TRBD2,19,CASSLIAGPTAMVQETQYF
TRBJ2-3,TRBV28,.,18,CASRPRKLLAKGTDTQYF
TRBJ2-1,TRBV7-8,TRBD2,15,CASSFPGLADNEQFF
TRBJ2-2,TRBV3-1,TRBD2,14,CASRLAGNTGELFF
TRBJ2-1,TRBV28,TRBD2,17,CASSLVLAGVRRDEQFF
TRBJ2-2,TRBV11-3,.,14,CASSKQANTGELFF
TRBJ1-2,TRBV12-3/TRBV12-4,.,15,CASSHEGTYLYGYTF
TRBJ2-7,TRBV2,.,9,CASGREQYF
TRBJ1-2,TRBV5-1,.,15,CASSPGHARSYGYTF
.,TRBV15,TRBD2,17,CATSREGSGRPGNEQYF
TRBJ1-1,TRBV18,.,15,CASSPQDSMNTEAFF
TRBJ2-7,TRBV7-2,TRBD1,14,CASSVTGVSSEQYF
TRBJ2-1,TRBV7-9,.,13,CASSLLGANEQFF
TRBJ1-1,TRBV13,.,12,CASSSWPTAAFF
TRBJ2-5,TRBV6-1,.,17,CASSLTGARAGVETQYF